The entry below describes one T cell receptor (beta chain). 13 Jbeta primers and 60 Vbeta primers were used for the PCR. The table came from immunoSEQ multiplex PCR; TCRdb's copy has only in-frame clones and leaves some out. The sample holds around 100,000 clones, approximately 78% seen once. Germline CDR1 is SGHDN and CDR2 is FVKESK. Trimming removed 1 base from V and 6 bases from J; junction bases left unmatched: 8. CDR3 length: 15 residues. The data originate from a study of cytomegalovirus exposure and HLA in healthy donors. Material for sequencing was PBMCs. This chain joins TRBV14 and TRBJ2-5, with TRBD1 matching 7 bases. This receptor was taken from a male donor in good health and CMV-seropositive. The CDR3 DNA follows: TGTGCCAGCAGCCAAGGCCCAGGGGGTTTGAAGACCCAGTACTTC. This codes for CASSQGPGGLKTQYF.